The 12 T cell receptor beta chains below were found in one sample sequenced in a study of T cell changes during pregnancy in multiple sclerosis. Measured with immunoSEQ multiplex PCR; TCRdb has only the in-frame clones, and not every one. The repertoire holds tens of thousands of clones, 88% seen once, with 0.9% to 1.5% in the top ten. Specimen: CD4+ T cells from peripheral blood mononuclear cells, collected before pregnancy. Receptors originate from a female donor with multiple sclerosis, enrolled in a pregnancy study.

V and J are TRBV15 and TRBJ1-4; the D gene is possibly TRBD1 (5 bases). V was pared by 0 bases and J by 8 bases, with 16 bases between. Germline-derived CDR1 and CDR2 are LNHNV and YYDKDF (reference sequence). The CDR3 has 16 residues. The CDR3 region has the DNA TGTGCCACCAGCAGAGATCGTGGAGGGGCTGGGGAAAAACTGTTTTTT. This encodes CATSRDRGGAGEKLFF. The whole variable domain, filled in from reference TRBV15 and TRBJ1-4, reads DAMVIQNPRYQVTQFGKPVTLSCSQTLNHNVMYWYQQKSSQAPKLLFHYYDKDFNNEADTPDNFQSRRPNTSFCFLDIRSPGLGDTAMYLCATSRDRGGAGEKLFFGSGTQLSVL.

This clone is a singleton in its sample. For the CDR3, the DNA is TGTGCCAGCAGTTACGGGGCGGGAGGGAGGGAGCAGTACTTC. The encoded protein is CASSYGAGGREQYF. The rearrangement joins TRBV6-5 to TRBJ2-7, with TRBD2 matching over 9 bases. The CDR3 length is 14 residues. CDR1 and CDR2 (germline): MNHEY, SVGAGI. Trimming at V came to 2 bases and at J to 7 bases, leaving 6 bases not matched to a gene.

This chain links TRBV19 with TRBJ2-2; tentative D call: TRBD1 (7 bases). V lost 4 bases to trimming and J lost 1 base, with 13 bases between them. The CDR3 has 16 residues. Germline loops: CDR1 LNHDA, CDR2 SQIVND (reference sequence). CDR3 coding DNA: TGTGCCAGTAGTAGAGGGACAGCGGGGAACACCGGGGAGCTGTTTTTT. The encoded protein is CASSRGTAGNTGELFF.

This chain uses TRBV10-1 with TRBJ2-7; TRBD2 aligns across 13 bases. This CDR3 is built from 15 residues. Germline V gene sequence: CDR1 WNHNN, CDR2 SYGVQD (reference sequence). With V trimmed by 8 bases and J by 12 bases, 16 bases remained unmatched. CDR3 bases: TGCGCCAGCGAGAAACCCGGACTAGCGGGAGATTACCGGTACTTC. The encoded protein is CASEKPGLAGDYRYF.

This chain uses TRBV7-9 with TRBJ2-3; 11 bases line up with TRBD2. V lost 3 bases and J lost 1; bases outside the gene matches: 3. Germline V gene lookup returns CDR1 SEHNR and CDR2 FQNEAQ (reference sequence). The CDR3 consists of 16 residues. This chain's CDR3 is CASSFGTSGRTDTQYF. Here the CDR3 DNA reads TGTGCCAGCAGCTTCGGGACTAGCGGACGCACAGATACGCAGTATTTT.

CDR3 DNA: TGTGCCAGCAGCCAAGACAACTCGTTGGACAGGGGACATCAAGAGACCCAGTACTTC. It codes for CASSQDNSLDRGHQETQYF. The chain combines TRBV14 with TRBJ2-5, with TRBD1 identical over 9 bases. Per germline, CDR1 SGHDN and CDR2 FVKESK. The CDR3 runs to 19 residues. V was pared by 0 bases and J by 2 bases, with 13 bases of the junction left unmatched.

This chain connects TRBV29-1 to TRBJ2-5, with D maybe TRBD2 (6 bases). CDR1 SQVTM and CDR2 ANQGSEA come from the germline V gene. V was clipped by 3 bases and J by 5 bases, with 19 bases between them. The length of the CDR3 is 15 residues. CDR3: CSVEGGRGDVETQYF. The DNA of the CDR3 is TGCAGCGTTGAGGGGGGACGGGGAGACGTGGAGACCCAGTACTTC. Full variable domain (rest looked up from reference TRBV29-1 and TRBJ2-5): SAVISQKPSRDICQRGTSLTIQCQVDSQVTMMFWYRQQPGQSLTLIATANQGSEATYESGFVIDKFPISRPNLTFSTLTVSNMSPEDSSIYLCSVEGGRGDVETQYFGPGTRLLVL.

The V gene is TRBV5-6, the J gene TRBJ2-7; D possibly corresponds to TRBD1 (6 bases). The germline gives CDR1 SGHDT, CDR2 YYEEEE. With 1 base removed from V and 0 bases from J, the gap between germline ends came to 11 bases. The CDR3 sequence is 15 residues long. CDR3 residues: CASSLFARGSYEQYF. The DNA of the CDR3 is TGTGCCAGCAGCTTGTTCGCCAGGGGCTCCTACGAGCAGTACTTC.

The rearrangement joins TRBV5-1 to TRBJ2-1, with 8 bases lining up with TRBD1. CDR3 length: 15 amino acids. V shed 3 bases, J shed 5 bases, and the junction held 7 bases outside the gene matches. Per the germline V gene, CDR1 is SGHRS and CDR2 is YFSETQ. The CDR3 protein is CASSSGQGPHNEQFF. DNA of the CDR3: TGCGCCAGCAGCTCAGGACAGGGTCCCCACAATGAGCAGTTCTTC.

The chain links TRBV15 to TRBJ1-2, with TRBD1 matching over 8 bases. Trimming removed 3 bases from V and 8 bases from J; junction bases left unmatched: 8. CDR3 size: 14 residues. In germline, CDR1 is LNHNV, CDR2 YYDKDF (reference sequence). The CDR3 DNA follows: TGTGCCACCAGCAGCCGCGGACAGGGTATCGGCTACACCTTC. Its protein product is CATSSRGQGIGYTF.

Concerning this clone: The same CDR3 is also encoded by other DNA sequences in this sample. The chain combines TRBV5-1 with TRBJ2-5; no reliable D call. Per the germline V gene, CDR1 is SGHRS and CDR2 is YFSETQ. This CDR3 is built from 12 residues. V gave up 1 base and J gave up 5 bases, with 6 bases separating them. The DNA for the CDR3 is TGCGCCAGCAGCTTGACAGAGGAGACCCAGTACTTC. This encodes CASSLTEETQYF.

The chain links TRBV19 to TRBJ1-4, with 9 bases matching TRBD1. The CDR3 is 15 residues long. V was pared by 3 bases and J by 8 bases, with 7 bases of the junction left unmatched. Germline V gives CDR1 LNHDA, CDR2 SQIVND (reference sequence). The CDR3 region is CASSILGTGSEKLFF. In nucleotides, the CDR3 is TGTGCCAGTAGTATTCTAGGGACAGGGAGCGAAAAACTGTTTTTT. Full variable domain (remainder filled in from reference TRBV19 and TRBJ1-4): DGGITQSPKYLFRKEGQNVTLSCEQNLNHDAMYWYRQDPGQGLRLIYYSQIVNDFQKGDIAEGYSVSREKKESFPLTVTSAQKNPTAFYLCASSILGTGSEKLFFGSGTQLSVL.